The text below deals with one T cell receptor (beta chain). Ophthalmopathy patients had moderate-to-severe active disease, CAS ≥3, NOSPECS ≥4, and disease duration under 3 months. This sample is part of a study of T cells in Graves' hyperthyroidism and ophthalmopathy. RNA transcripts served as the template for amplifying TCR beta CDR3 regions. HTBI primers were employed in a first-round RT-PCR of the TCR CDR3. TCRdb reprocessed the multiplex PCR reads with MiXCR, giving one entry per CDR3 protein. The table has approximately 350,000 distinct CDR3 sequences, nearly 15% seen once. Trimming left V 5 bases short and J 5 bases short, with 22 bases between. There are 16 residues in the CDR3. Germline V lookup: CDR1 MNHEY, CDR2 SMNVEV (reference sequence).

The receptor comes from a woman in her fifties or sixties with Graves' ophthalmopathy. The rearrangement links TRBV27 to TRBJ2-7; D is possibly TRBD1 (6 bases). Input material: blood. The DNA for the CDR3 is TGTGCCAGCAGTGGTACCGGGGACACTGCGGTTCACGAGCAGTACTTC. This translates into CASSGTGDTAVHEQYF.